The T cell receptor beta chain under discussion was sequenced for a study of shared clonotypes between healthy human individuals. General study results and limits: What rarefaction showed was incomplete sorted-subset sequencing despite large depth.

Worth noting for this clone: The antigen remains undetermined.

The deep-level immunoSEQ assay was used. Method: immunoSEQ multiplex PCR; TCRdb's copy keeps in-frame clones and lacks some. Here the sample spans under 1,100,000 clones, around 75% being singletons. Trimming cost V 5 bases and J 5 bases; bases outside gene matches: 3. Germline loops: CDR1 MNHEY, CDR2 SVGAGI. This CDR3 is built from 13 residues. V is TRBV6-5 and J is TRBJ2-1; 7 bases are a match to TRBD1. This clonotype originated in a man younger than 35 in good health. What was sequenced was memory CD4+ T cells sorted from blood. Subset given: CD45RA-negative fraction. As DNA, the CDR3 is TGTGCCAGCAGTCGACAGGGCCACAATGAGCAGTTCTTC. Protein sequence: CASSRQGHNEQFF.